There are a few counts of the clone carrying this T cell receptor beta chain. No antigen is known for it. V was trimmed by 3 bases and J by 8 bases, leaving 11 bases between them. Looked up from germline, CDR1 is MNHEY and CDR2 is SMNVEV (reference sequence). The CDR3 length is 13 residues. The sample comes from a study of T cell repertoires in cytomegalovirus infection. Across the study: It can be stated that public TCR beta signatures indicated CMV infection as well as a matching HLA type.

MiXCR, run by TCRdb on the reads, gives a single entry per CDR3 protein. This table holds 360,000 or so distinct CDR3 sequences, around a third found once. The source material was cultured PBMCs, sampled from culture after CMV antigen stimulation. The chain recombines TRBV27 with TRBJ2-1; tentatively, D is TRBD1 or TRBD2 (5 bases each). The sequence was obtained from a human donor in good health (CMV status not recorded). Some clones in this sample may be carry-over from other donors' samples. CDR3 loop: CASSFGGTDEQFF. The CDR3 nucleotides are TGTGCCAGCAGTTTTGGTGGGACGGATGAGCAGTTCTTC.